Presented here are 14 T cell receptor beta chains from one specimen sequenced in a study of T-cell reconstitution after alpha-beta-depleted transplantation in children. Unique molecular identifiers were used in preparing the TCRbeta library. In TCRdb, the PCR reads were re-called with MiXCR into one record per CDR3 protein. The sample comprises approximately 250,000 distinct CDR3 sequences, 20% to 30% of which are singletons, and roughly 2.5% rests with the top ten. The source material was PBMCs, sampled before TCRalphabeta/CD19-depleted stem cell transplant. These receptors originate from a girl aged 2-10 years with Fanconi anemia, due to receive a stem cell transplant.

J is TRBJ2-3 and V is TRBV4-2, with D hard to call. This CDR3 comprises 12 residues. The V end lost 6 bases, the J end lost 5 bases, and 9 bases lay between the germline ends. Germline loops: CDR1 LGHNA, CDR2 YNFKEQ. The CDR3 DNA follows: TGTGCCAGCAGGGGTCTTGTAGATACGCAGTATTTT. Its translation: CASRGLVDTQYF.

This clonotype was detected many times. The V gene is TRBV6-5, the J gene TRBJ1-6; possibly TRBD1 for D (5 bases). CDR1 MNHEY and CDR2 SVGAGI come from the germline V gene. Deletions cut 5 bases from V and 4 bases from J, with 6 bases between. This CDR3 contains 13 residues. The CDR3, as DNA: TGTGCCAGCAGTCCAGGGTATAATTCACCCCTCCACTTT. Protein sequence: CASSPGYNSPLHF.

This sequence joins TRBV5-5 and TRBJ2-7; 9 bases agree with TRBD1. This CDR3 has 16 residues. Germline CDR1 reads SGHKS; CDR2 reads YYEKEE (reference sequence). Unmatched junction bases numbered 6, after V lost 0 bases and J lost 2 bases. CDR3 in amino acids: CASSLAAGTGTYEQYF. Here the CDR3 DNA reads TGTGCCAGCAGCTTGGCCGCCGGGACAGGGACCTACGAGCAGTACTTC.

The chain combines TRBV18 with TRBJ2-1, with D perhaps matching TRBD1 or TRBD2 (5 bases each). Germline V gene lookup returns CDR1 KGHSH and CDR2 LQKENI. The CDR3 runs to 19 residues. Trimming took off 2 bases at V and 0 bases at J, with 20 bases between the two ends. CDR3 nucleotide sequence: TGTGCCAGCTCACCATTCGGGGACGGATTCTTCAGCTCCTACAATGAGCAGTTCTTC. Its translation is CASSPFGDGFFSSYNEQFF.

The chain uses TRBV6-1 and TRBJ2-5; no definite D call. This CDR3 is built from 13 residues. Germline V gene data show CDR1 as MNHNS and CDR2 as SASEGT. Trimming removed 6 bases from V and 0 bases from J, with 8 bases in between. Here the CDR3 DNA reads TGTGCCAGCAGGCCGGGCCACCAAGAGACCCAGTACTTC. Translating gives CASRPGHQETQYF.

This clonotype was seen a handful of times. The V call is TRBV12-3 or TRBV12-4, the J call TRBJ2-1; no clear D gene. Trimming removed 3 bases from V and 8 bases from J, with 11 bases in between. The CDR3 covers 13 residues. The CDR3 protein is CASSLNSVDEQFF. The CDR3, as DNA: TGTGCCAGCAGTTTGAACAGTGTCGATGAGCAGTTCTTC.

This clonotype was detected only a few times. The chain combines TRBV29-1 with TRBJ2-2; 7 nucleotides line up with TRBD2. V was pared by 4 bases and J by 0 bases, with 5 bases of the junction left unmatched. The V gene's germline CDR1 is SQVTM and CDR2 ANQGSEA. The length of the CDR3 is 15 residues. The CDR3 sequence: CSVAPLAPNTGELFF. CDR3 sequence (DNA): TGCAGCGTTGCCCCACTAGCGCCGAACACCGGGGAGCTGTTTTTT.

Comment on this clonotype: A read error may be the cause here, since a much bigger clone is one base away. This sequence joins TRBV29-1 and TRBJ1-2; possible D gene TRBD1, 6 bases. The germline V gene has CDR1 SQVTM and CDR2 ANQGSEA. V gave up 3 bases and J gave up 4 bases, with 12 bases separating them. The CDR3 is 13 amino acids. The CDR3 DNA reads TGCAGCGTTGAGGGGGCCGGCCCCTATGGCTACACCTTC. This encodes CSVEGAGPYGYTF.

This clonotype has ten or more counts. The J gene is TRBJ2-7, the V gene TRBV9, with a tentative D call TRBD2 (6 bases). V was shortened by 3 bases and J by 1 base, with 14 bases between the two germline ends. This CDR3 is built from 15 residues. The V gene's germline CDR1 is SGDLS and CDR2 YYNGEE. The CDR3 region is CASSESTGGSYEQYF. The CDR3 region has the DNA TGTGCCAGCAGCGAGTCAACCGGGGGATCCTACGAGCAGTACTTC.

This chain connects TRBV7-8 to TRBJ2-3; D is ambiguous. In germline, CDR1 is SGHVS, CDR2 FQNEAQ. V dropped 3 bases and J dropped 6 bases, with 13 bases sitting between them. This CDR3 comprises 14 residues. The CDR3 region has the DNA TGTGCCAGCAGCTTTACAAAGGGTCATGATACGCAGTATTTT. Amino acid sequence: CASSFTKGHDTQYF.

This clonotype was counted between two and nine times. The rearrangement joins TRBV24-1 to TRBJ2-1; D tentatively reads TRBD1 or TRBD2 (5 bases each). Trimming stripped 1 base from V and 7 bases from J, with 10 bases between. CDR3 length equals 14 residues. Germline V CDR1 and CDR2: KGHDR, SFDVKD. The CDR3 DNA follows: TGTGCCACCAGTGATTTAAAAGGGACGAATGAGCAGTTCTTC. This codes for CATSDLKGTNEQFF.

This clonotype was found once. The V gene is TRBV6-1, the J gene TRBJ2-7; D could derive from TRBD1 or TRBD2 (5 bases each). The germline CDR1 and CDR2 sequences are MNHNS and SASEGT. This CDR3 region has 15 residues. The V gene lost 6 bases and the J gene lost 4 bases, with 19 bases spanning the gap. The CDR3 DNA reads as TGTGCCAGCAGCTGGGGACGGCCTCACTATTACGAGCAGTACTTC. Translation: CASSWGRPHYYEQYF.

This clonotype showed up many times. The J gene is TRBJ1-1, the V gene TRBV5-1, with 7 bases aligning to TRBD1. Trimming cost V 2 bases and J 5 bases; bases outside gene matches: 6. The CDR3 consists of 14 residues. The germline CDR1 and CDR2 sequences are SGHRS and YFSETQ. The CDR3 here is CASSLADRVTEAFF. DNA for the CDR3: TGCGCCAGCAGCTTAGCCGACAGGGTAACTGAAGCTTTCTTT.

This sequence joins TRBV7-2 and TRBJ2-1; 12 bases are shared with TRBD2. Germline values: CDR1 SGHTA, CDR2 FQGNSA. The V gene end was trimmed by 1 base and the J gene end by 2 bases; junction bases not matched to a gene: 0. This CDR3 region has 16 residues. The CDR3 sequence is CASSLGLAGAYNEQFF. CDR3 in DNA: TGTGCCAGCAGCTTAGGACTAGCGGGAGCCTACAATGAGCAGTTCTTC.